This T cell receptor (beta chain) was sequenced for a study of long-term antiretroviral therapy in people with HIV. Study-wide context: About a decade before 2015, the earliest samples were taken when ART was typically delayed. Overall study findings and caveats: HIV repertoires showed narrower CDR3 length ranges than controls.

Researchers report immunoSEQ v3.0 was run at survey level. Per sample, sequencing targeted about 40,000-55,000 T-cell genomes. TCRdb's table, derived via immunoSEQ multiplex PCR, lists solely in-frame clones and lacks some. The sample shows about 30,000 clones, around 92% of them seen only once. This CDR3 is 14 amino acids long. The germline CDR1 and CDR2 sequences are SNHLY and FYNNEI. With 8 bases removed from V and 8 bases from J, the gap between germline ends came to 18 bases. This clone showed up just once. As yet, its antigen is unknown. The sample was unsorted PBMCs, taken just over 7.3 years after starting antiretroviral therapy. The clonotype originates from a man aged 50-60 years with HIV. The rearrangement uses TRBV2 and TRBJ1-4, with D possibly TRBD1 on 6 matching bases. The CDR3 spells CASRKPLQGEKLFF. In nucleotides, the CDR3 is TGTGCCAGCCGTAAACCCCTCCAGGGGGAAAAACTGTTTTTT.